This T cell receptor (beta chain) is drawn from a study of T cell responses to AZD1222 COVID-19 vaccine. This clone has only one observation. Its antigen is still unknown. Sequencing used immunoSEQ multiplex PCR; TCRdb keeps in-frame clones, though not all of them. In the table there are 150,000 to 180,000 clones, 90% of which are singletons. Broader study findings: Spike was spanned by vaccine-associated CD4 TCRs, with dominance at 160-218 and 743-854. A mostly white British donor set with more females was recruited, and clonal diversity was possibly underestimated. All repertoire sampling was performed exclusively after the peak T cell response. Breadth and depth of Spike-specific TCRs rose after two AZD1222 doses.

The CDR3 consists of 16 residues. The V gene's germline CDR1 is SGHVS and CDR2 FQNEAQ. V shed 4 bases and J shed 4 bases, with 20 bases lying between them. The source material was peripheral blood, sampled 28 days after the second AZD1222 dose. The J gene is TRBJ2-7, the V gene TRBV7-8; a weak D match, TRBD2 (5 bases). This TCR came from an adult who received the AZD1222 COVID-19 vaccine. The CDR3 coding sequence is TGTGCCAGCAGCTGGAAGGGCCTTCTCGGAGGATACGAGCAGTACTTC. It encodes CASSWKGLLGGYEQYF. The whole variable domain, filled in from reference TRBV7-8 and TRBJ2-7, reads GAGVSQSPRYKVAKRGQDVALRCDPISGHVSLFWYQQALGQGPEFLTYFQNEAQLDKSGLPSDRFFAERPEGSVSTLKIQRTQQEDSAVYLCASSWKGLLGGYEQYFGPGTRLTVT.